Shown below are 7 T cell receptor beta chains from a single sample sequenced in a study of T cell clonality in common variable immunodeficiency. Clones were sequenced by immunoSEQ multiplex PCR, and TCRdb holds only the in-frame ones, with some missing. The record shows under 65,000 clones for this sample, with no singletons present. Sequencing was done on a sample of peripheral blood mononuclear cells. These receptors were obtained from a person aged 18-69 years in good health.

The table lists this clone with many counts. The read is 3 residues too short to cover the CDR3 end, so that end is filled in from the germline J gene. The chain combines TRBV19 with TRBJ1-2; 7 bases agree with TRBD1. The CDR3 runs 14 residues. V shed 5 bases, J shed 1 base, and the junction held 4 bases outside the gene matches. Germline V gives CDR1 LNHDA, CDR2 SQIVND (reference sequence). The part of the CDR3 DNA that was read is TGTGCCAGTAGTGCGGGACAGAATAACTATGGC. It is translated as CASSAGQNNYG. The entire CDR3 protein is CASSAGQNNYGYTF.

Concerning this clone: This probably arose from a read error, given a far larger clone one base away. The covered CDR3 bases are TGTGCCAGCAGAAACGTGCGGGAGACC. Its translation: CASRNVRET. The whole CDR3 protein reads CASRNVRETQYF. V and J are TRBV7-9 and TRBJ2-5; D is unresolved. The sequence runs out 3 residues before the end of the CDR3; the remainder is reconstructed from the germline J gene. The V gene lost 6 bases and the J gene lost 5 bases, with 10 bases spanning the gap. The germline V gene encodes CDR1 SEHNR and CDR2 FQNEAQ (reference sequence). The CDR3 contains 12 residues.

At least ten counts were recorded for this clone. The CDR3 end is not reached by the read, which stops 3 residues before it; the germline J gene fills it in. The genes are TRBV20-1 and TRBJ2-1; 10 nucleotides agree with TRBD2. Germline values: CDR1 DFQATT, CDR2 SNEGSKA (reference sequence). J was trimmed by 3 bases and V by 6 bases; bases with no gene match: 5. The CDR3 length is 14 residues. The CDR3 DNA, read in part, is TGCAGTGCCTCAAGCGGGAGGGACTACAATGAG. Translating it yields CSASSGRDYNE. The whole CDR3 sequence is CSASSGRDYNEQFF.

This clone appeared many times. The read is 3 residues too short to cover the CDR3 end, so that end is filled in from the germline J gene. The gene calls are TRBV20-1 and TRBJ2-4; 7 bases line up with TRBD1. Germline values: CDR1 DFQATT, CDR2 SNEGSKA (reference sequence). With 3 bases clipped from V and 7 bases from J, the junction kept 6 bases outside the gene matches. CDR3 length equals 13 residues. CDR3 bases read: TGCAGTGCTAGGTACAGGGGTGAGAACATT. This translates into CSARYRGENI. The entire CDR3 sequence reads CSARYRGENIQYF.

In this sample, this clone turned up many times. The read ends 3 residues shy of where the CDR3 ends; the end is completed using the germline J gene. The chain couples TRBV6-1 to TRBJ2-2; 7 bases align to TRBD1. The CDR3 sequence is 14 residues long. Germline CDR1 is MNHNS and CDR2 is SASEGT. CDR3 DNA, as far as it was read: TGTGCCAGCAGTGAGGACAGGCTAAATGAAAAG. The encoded protein is CASSEDRLNEK. The whole CDR3 region reads CASSEDRLNEKLFF.

This clone was seen ten or more times. This may stem from a read error, because a much larger clone lies one nucleotide away. From the germline J gene comes the end of the CDR3, since the read stops 3 residues before it. V gene TRBV6-1 combines with J gene TRBJ2-2, with 10 positions matching TRBD1. The CDR3 is 15 residues long. Germline CDR1 reads MNHNS; CDR2 reads SASEGT. Here the CDR3 reads CASSEGQGANEKLFF. The sequenced part of the CDR3 DNA is TGTGCCAGCAGTGAAGGACAGGGGGCTAATGAAAAG.

This clone was observed many times. The observed sequence ends 3 residues before the CDR3 terminus, with the missing tail filled in from the germline J gene. The rearrangement uses TRBV18 and TRBJ2-2; a weak D match, TRBD1 (6 bases). V lost 3 bases to trimming and J lost 6 bases, with 11 bases between them. In germline, CDR1 is KGHSH, CDR2 LQKENI. This CDR3 has 14 residues. CDR3 protein: CASSPLQGAGELFF. The part of the CDR3 DNA that was read is TGTGCCAGCTCACCCCTACAGGGTGCCGGGGAG.